The rows below give T cell receptor beta chains drawn from one sample of a study of post-analysis software for immune sequencing data. TCRdb processed the PCR reads anew with MiXCR; each CDR3 protein has one entry. This sample carries 750,000 to 950,000 distinct CDR3 sequences, about 50% of them seen once, and the ten largest clones take around 4.5%. The sample consisted of blood. The receptor source for this set is a girl aged 5 to 17 with multiple sclerosis. The CDR3 runs from the conserved cysteine through the conserved F or W. The D gene is left open where the match is weak. Clone size is stated in some rows and not others, as once, few, many or a class when expanded.

cdr3_length,clone_size,v_call,d_call,j_call,cdr3_aa,cdr3_nt
13,-,TRBV15,-,TRBJ2-5,CATSRDIQLEQYF,TGTGCCACCAGCAGGGACATCCAGCTGGAGCAGTACTTC
14,-,TRBV5-1,-,TRBJ2-5,CASSLQTGPREQYF,TGCGCCAGCAGCTTACAGACAGGTCCTAGGGAGCAGTACTTC
17,-,TRBV6-1,-,TRBJ2-3,CASISTLGRDYTDTQYF,TGTGCCAGCATCTCAACTCTAGGGCGGGATTACACGGATACGCAGTATTTT
15,-,TRBV5-1,-,TRBJ2-7,CASSLEGTHSYEQYF,TGCGCCAGCAGCTTGGAAGGGACTCATTCCTACGAGCAGTACTTC
14,-,TRBV3-1,-,TRBJ2-7,CASSPTYAAYEQYF,TGTGCCAGCAGCCCCACTTACGCAGCATACGAGCAGTACTTC
14,few,TRBV29-1,-,TRBJ1-1,CSVGHVALVTEAFF,TGCAGCGTGGGGCACGTAGCGCTAGTAACTGAAGCTTTCTTT
13,-,TRBV20-1,-,TRBJ2-3,CSARVGQLNTQYF,TGCAGTGCTAGGGTCGGGCAGCTCAATACGCAGTATTTT
16,-,TRBV29-1,TRBD1,TRBJ2-7,CSALGQGAQESYEQYF,TGCAGCGCATTGGGACAGGGGGCGCAGGAATCCTACGAGCAGTACTTC
16,-,TRBV3-1,-,TRBJ2-1,CASSQDPVLRGNEQFF,TGTGCCAGCAGCCAAGATCCAGTCTTGCGAGGCAATGAGCAGTTCTTC
14,-,TRBV12-3/TRBV12-4,-,TRBJ1-1,CASSWGHPNTEAFF,TGTGCCAGCAGTTGGGGACACCCGAACACTGAAGCTTTCTTT
15,few,TRBV20-1,TRBD1,TRBJ1-4,CSARGGGDRPEKLFF,TGCAGTGCTAGAGGGGGGGGGGACAGACCTGAAAAACTGTTTTTT
14,few,TRBV20-1,-,TRBJ2-3,CSARDRHGSDTQYF,TGCAGTGCTAGAGATAGGCACGGGTCAGATACGCAGTATTTT
16,-,TRBV6-5,-,TRBJ2-1,CASSHLSASSYNEQFF,TGTGCCAGCAGTCATCTATCGGCCAGCTCCTACAATGAGCAGTTCTTC
15,-,TRBV7-3,TRBD1,TRBJ1-2,CASSPPGQGPDGYTF,TGTGCCAGCAGCCCCCCGGGACAGGGCCCGGATGGCTACACCTTC
15,-,TRBV29-1,TRBD1,TRBJ2-1,CSVVGGTGSYNEQFF,TGCAGCGTTGTAGGTGGGACAGGGTCCTACAATGAGCAGTTCTTC
16,few,TRBV7-8,-,TRBJ2-5,CASSLGQLAGGETQYF,TGTGCCAGCAGCTTAGGCCAGTTAGCAGGGGGGGAGACCCAGTACTTC
16,-,TRBV7-2,TRBD2,TRBJ2-3,CASSFVGGSYTDTQYF,TGTGCCAGCAGCTTTGTCGGGGGGTCTTACACAGATACGCAGTATTTT
14,-,TRBV6-5,-,TRBJ1-3,CASSSGRAGNTIYF,TGTGCCAGCAGTTCAGGGAGGGCTGGAAACACCATATATTTT
16,-,TRBV12-3/TRBV12-4,TRBD1,TRBJ2-1,CASSPTPTGTGNEQFF,TGTGCCAGCAGCCCGACCCCGACAGGGACGGGTAATGAGCAGTTCTTC
15,few,TRBV5-6,-,TRBJ1-1,CASSYLQLPDTEAFF,TGTGCCAGCAGCTACCTACAGCTCCCCGACACTGAAGCTTTCTTT
16,-,TRBV27,TRBD1,TRBJ2-7,CASSLYRGRGIYEQYF,TGTGCCAGCAGTTTATACAGGGGGCGAGGGATTTACGAGCAGTACTTC
12,few,TRBV7-9,-,TRBJ1-5,CASSLRDQPQHF,TGTGCCAGCAGCCTCAGGGATCAGCCCCAGCATTTT
14,-,TRBV20-1,-,TRBJ2-3,CSARSELFTDTQYF,TGCAGTGCTAGAAGCGAGCTCTTCACAGATACGCAGTATTTT
18,-,TRBV6-5,TRBD2,TRBJ2-5,CASSYGQLSRAGEETQYF,TGTGCCAGCAGTTACGGACAACTCTCCCGAGCGGGGGAGGAGACCCAGTACTTC
12,-,TRBV29-1,-,TRBJ2-7,CSCTSYSYEQYF,TGCAGCTGTACTTCATACTCCTACGAGCAGTACTTC
14,-,TRBV5-6,-,TRBJ2-3,CASRKNVVTDTQYF,TGTGCCAGCAGGAAAAACGTGGTCACAGATACGCAGTATTTT
13,few,TRBV29-1,-,TRBJ1-2,CSVAAGANYGYTF,TGCAGCGTTGCAGCCGGGGCTAACTATGGCTACACCTTC